This passage covers 20 T cell receptor beta chains from one sample sequenced in a study of a mutant IDH1 vaccine in newly diagnosed glioma. The protocol was immunoSEQ multiplex PCR, while the TCRdb copy is restricted to in-frame clones and leaves out a portion. The sample consists of roughly 56,000 clones, more than 75% of them appearing once. No antigens are known for them. Time point given: week 47, end of study. A 20-mer mutant IDH1 peptide at 300 ug was injected subcutaneously with topical imiquimod. The specimen comprised PBMCs, sampled from a glioma patient whose treatment included an IDH1 peptide vaccine. The receptor source for this set is a woman in her forties with glioma. Some clones in this sample may be carry-over from other donors' samples.

This rearrangement joins TRBV2 to TRBJ1-5, with TRBD1 matching over 8 bases. This CDR3 is built from 17 residues. The trim removed 4 bases at V and 0 bases at J, leaving 8 bases unmatched. Per the germline V gene, CDR1 is SNHLY and CDR2 is FYNNEI. Here the CDR3 reads CASSAPGQGYSNQPQHF. The CDR3 region has the DNA TGTGCCAGCAGTGCCCCCGGACAGGGCTATAGCAATCAGCCCCAGCATTTT.

The CDR3 here is CASSKTGAGGSDEQYF. CDR3 sequence (DNA): TGTGCCAGCAGCAAAACCGGGGCGGGAGGGTCGGACGAGCAGTACTTC. The V and J genes are TRBV21-1 and TRBJ2-7; the D call of TRBD2 is as the table states it, not checked on the DNA. TRBV21-1 represents a pseudogene. The CDR3 extends over 16 amino acids.

The chain combines TRBV6-6 with TRBJ1-1, with D uncertain. Germline V gene sequence: CDR1 MNHNY, CDR2 SVGAGI (reference sequence). V shed 8 bases and J shed 1 base, with 8 bases lying between them. This CDR3 contains 12 residues. The CDR3 nucleotides are TGTGCCAGCTTGGCGGCGAACACTGAAGCTTTCTTT. This translates into CASLAANTEAFF.

This chain connects TRBV9 to TRBJ2-3; TRBD2 aligns across 7 bases. The trim removed 6 bases at V and 2 bases at J, leaving 9 bases unmatched. This CDR3 has 15 amino acids. Looked up from germline, CDR1 is SGDLS and CDR2 is YYNGEE. The CDR3 sequence: CASTRSSGLTDTQYF. CDR3 nucleotides: TGTGCCAGCACTCGTAGTAGCGGGCTCACAGATACGCAGTATTTT.

This chain connects TRBV5-1 to TRBJ2-2; D possibly corresponds to TRBD2 (6 bases). Germline lookup yields CDR1 SGHRS and CDR2 YFSETQ. The CDR3 totals 17 residues. V was shortened by 5 bases and J by 0 bases, with 17 bases between the two germline ends. The CDR3 DNA sequence: TGCGCCAGCAGATCTCGGATGGGAGGAGCGAACACCGGGGAGCTGTTTTTT. Amino acids: CASRSRMGGANTGELFF.

Here the CDR3 reads CASSLDRAGANVLTF. CDR3 DNA: TGTGCCAGCAGTTTGGACAGGGCTGGGGCCAACGTCCTGACTTTC. The rearrangement uses TRBV2 and TRBJ2-6, with 8 nucleotides matching TRBD1. Trimming cost V 5 bases and J 2 bases; bases outside gene matches: 2. The CDR3 sequence is 15 residues long. Germline lookup yields CDR1 SNHLY and CDR2 FYNNEI.

V and J are TRBV5-1 and TRBJ2-7, with 10 bases that match TRBD2. CDR1 SGHRS and CDR2 YFSETQ come from the germline V gene. The trim removed 4 bases at V and 3 bases at J, leaving 7 bases unmatched. The CDR3 has 15 residues. CDR3 protein: CASSHLLAGNYEQYF. In nucleotides, the CDR3 is TGCGCCAGCAGCCACCTACTAGCGGGGAACTACGAGCAGTACTTC.

The sample holds one count of this clone. The chain recombines TRBV5-1 with TRBJ2-7; 11 nucleotides align to TRBD2. The CDR3 loop spans 15 amino acids. V lost 5 bases and J lost 4; bases outside the gene matches: 8. The germline V gene encodes CDR1 SGHRS and CDR2 YFSETQ. The CDR3 nucleotides read TGCGCCAGCAGAGACGGACTAGCGGGCCTTTACGAGCAGTACTTC. Translation gives CASRDGLAGLYEQYF.

The chain recombines TRBV18 with TRBJ2-7, with D possibly being TRBD2 (6 bases). CDR1 KGHSH and CDR2 LQKENI come from the germline V gene. The CDR3 loop spans 14 amino acids. V lost 2 bases to trimming and J lost 0 bases, with 8 bases between them. As DNA, the CDR3 is TGTGCCAGCTCACCAGGGGGGAGCTCCTACGAGCAGTACTTC. Its translation is CASSPGGSSYEQYF.

This clone showed up just a few times. The CDR3 loop is CASSLFGGYSNQPQHF. The CDR3 DNA reads TGTGCCAGCAGCTTATTCGGCGGTTATAGCAATCAGCCCCAGCATTTT. V is TRBV7-2 and J is TRBJ1-5; D not certain. The CDR3 runs to 16 residues. The germline V gene encodes CDR1 SGHTA and CDR2 FQGNSA. Between the trimmed V and J ends, which lost 2 bases and 0 bases, there was a span of 11 bases. The full variable domain, in which reference TRBV7-2 and TRBJ1-5 provide the parts outside the CDR3, is GAGVSQSPSNKVTEKGKDVELRCDPISGHTALYWYRQSLGQGLEFLIYFQGNSAPDKSGLPSDRFSAERTGGSVSTLTIQRTQQEDSAVYLCASSLFGGYSNQPQHFGDGTRLSIL.

This clone has just one count. The J gene is TRBJ1-2, the V gene TRBV25-1, with TRBD1 matching 9 bases. Per germline, CDR1 MGHDK and CDR2 SYGVNS. V gave up 5 bases and J gave up 4 bases; unmatched junction bases: 8. This CDR3 has 15 residues. Here the CDR3 DNA reads TGTGCCAGCAGTAAGGGGACAGGGCCCTTCTATGGCTACACCTTC. Its protein is CASSKGTGPFYGYTF.

The chain carries TRBV27 and TRBJ2-2; D unclear. This CDR3 has 14 amino acids. Trimming stripped 2 bases from V and 5 bases from J, with 9 bases between. Germline CDR1 is MNHEY and CDR2 is SMNVEV (reference sequence). The DNA of the CDR3 is TGTGCCAGCAGTTTACTAGGAAGAACCGGGGAGCTGTTTTTT. Its translation: CASSLLGRTGELFF.

The genes are TRBV12-5 and TRBJ2-3; D ambiguous. The CDR3 contains 12 residues. Germline CDR1 is LGHNT and CDR2 is FRNRAP. The V end was cut by 6 bases, the J end by 3 bases, with 7 bases between. CDR3 sequence: CASGRLTDTQYF. The CDR3 DNA is TGTGCTAGTGGGCGGCTTACAGATACGCAGTATTTT.

The chain couples TRBV10-3 to TRBJ2-7; D might be TRBD1 (6 bases). The CDR3 is 13 amino acids. V shed 8 bases and J shed 5 bases, with 16 bases lying between them. CDR1 ENHRY and CDR2 SYGVKD come from the germline V gene. The CDR3 spells CAIGDKGGDEQYF. CDR3 nucleotides: TGTGCCATCGGCGACAAAGGGGGAGACGAGCAGTACTTC.

This clone appeared once. The chain carries TRBV5-6 and TRBJ1-4, with D possibly being TRBD1 (5 bases). The V gene's germline CDR1 is SGHDT and CDR2 YYEEEE. The V gene lost 1 base and the J gene lost 10 bases, with 14 bases spanning the gap. This CDR3 contains 14 residues. The CDR3 reads CASSLWDPGRKLFF. DNA of the CDR3: TGTGCCAGCAGCTTGTGGGACCCAGGGAGAAAACTGTTTTTT.

The CDR3 reads CASSLSRSGAYEQYF. For the CDR3, the DNA is TGTGCCAGCAGTTTATCCCGCTCGGGGGCCTACGAGCAGTACTTC. J is TRBJ2-7 and V is TRBV27; possibly TRBD2 for D (6 bases). CDR1 is MNHEY and CDR2 is SMNVEV in the germline V gene (reference sequence). There are 15 residues in the CDR3. Trimming pared 0 bases from V and 2 bases from J, leaving 11 bases between.

V is TRBV10-1 and J is TRBJ1-5; 8 bases map to TRBD1. Germline assignment: CDR1 WNHNN and CDR2 SYGVQD (reference sequence). V lost 6 bases and J lost 9; bases outside the gene matches: 13. This CDR3 has 15 residues. The CDR3 spells CASSPPGQVLWPQHF. As DNA, the CDR3 is TGCGCCAGCAGCCCCCCGGGACAGGTTCTCTGGCCCCAGCATTTT.

This clone showed up just once. The V call is TRBV10-1, the J call TRBJ2-3; no definite D call. V dropped 3 bases and J dropped 0 bases, with 7 bases sitting between them. This CDR3 is built from 14 residues. Germline V lookup: CDR1 WNHNN, CDR2 SYGVQD (reference sequence). The CDR3 protein is CASSDRISTDTQYF. In DNA form, the CDR3 reads TGCGCCAGCAGTGACAGGATTAGCACAGATACGCAGTATTTT.

The chain links TRBV5-1 to TRBJ2-2, with D unresolved. The CDR3 runs to 15 residues. CDR1 is SGHRS, CDR2 YFSETQ, per germline. Trimming pared 0 bases from V and 4 bases from J, leaving 10 bases between. The CDR3 spells CASSLAKRFTGELFF. DNA of the CDR3: TGCGCCAGCAGCTTGGCCAAGAGATTCACCGGGGAGCTGTTTTTT.

The chain couples TRBV6-5 to TRBJ2-7; a possible D gene is TRBD1 (6 bases). Germline V lookup: CDR1 MNHEY, CDR2 SVGAGI. The CDR3 totals 15 residues. V shed 0 bases and J shed 0 bases, with 9 bases lying between them. The CDR3 DNA reads TGTGCCAGCAGTTACTCGTACAGGGACTCCTACGAGCAGTACTTC. Translating it yields CASSYSYRDSYEQYF.